A single TCR beta chain is shown here with its context. TCR beta was sequenced from blood CD8+ and CD4+ T cells. Relapsing-remitting disease, either stable or active, was present in the multiple sclerosis controls, who were treatment-naive patients. TEMRA cells were FACS-enriched, with CD8+ and CD4+ T cells isolated negatively. The CDR3 consists of 15 residues. Germline-derived CDR1 and CDR2 are MNHNS and SASEGT. J gave up 2 bases and V 4 bases, and 5 bases lay outside the gene matches. The record originates from a study of CD8 T cells in Susac syndrome. An input of roughly 0.5 to 1 ug of RNA was subjected to reverse transcription using random hexamers. Amplification of TCR beta CDR3 across 54 Vbeta and 13 Jbeta was performed with immunoSEQ multiplex PCR. TCRdb reprocessed the immunoSEQ multiplex PCR reads with MiXCR, giving one entry per CDR3 protein. The top ten clones hold 0.11% of a sample with around 280,000 distinct CDR3 sequences, approximately 85% of them seen once.

Material for sequencing was CD8+ T cells from PBMCs. This clonotype was sampled from a human donor with multiple sclerosis. This sequence joins TRBV6-1 and TRBJ2-1; 7 bases map to TRBD1. Here the CDR3 reads CASSGDRVAYNEQFF. The CDR3, as DNA: TGTGCCAGCAGTGGAGACAGGGTCGCCTACAATGAGCAGTTCTTC.